This passage covers 21 T cell receptor beta chains from one sample sequenced in a study of shared clonotypes between healthy human individuals. This table comes from immunoSEQ multiplex PCR, and its TCRdb copy is limited to in-frame clones, with some not included. This table has roughly 2,500,000 clones, 90% to 95% appearing once. The sample consisted of naive CD4+ T cells from PBMCs. The sample's subset: CD45RA+ positively selected. The receptors were sampled from a man aged 18 to 35 in good health. Some clones in this sample may be carry-over from other donors' samples.

This clone was seen once. The rearrangement links TRBV28 to TRBJ2-2; D unclear. Per the germline V gene, CDR1 is MDHEN and CDR2 is SYDVKM. The V gene lost 1 base and the J gene lost 5 bases, with 5 bases spanning the gap. The CDR3 length is 13 residues. The CDR3 spells CASSLSMTGELFF. In nucleotides, the CDR3 is TGTGCCAGCAGTTTATCGATGACCGGGGAGCTGTTTTTT.

The V and J genes are TRBV11-2 and TRBJ2-7, with 9 bases identical to TRBD2. The CDR3 has 15 residues. CDR1 is SGHAT and CDR2 is FQNNGV in the germline V gene. V gave up 7 bases and J gave up 2 bases; unmatched junction bases: 9. This chain's CDR3 is CASTTGTSRTYEQYF. In DNA form, the CDR3 reads TGTGCCAGCACTACCGGGACTAGCAGAACCTACGAGCAGTACTTC.

The chain joins TRBV11-3 to TRBJ2-1; possible D gene TRBD2, 5 bases. Germline V gene sequence: CDR1 SGHNT, CDR2 YENEEA. This CDR3 is 14 amino acids long. The V end was cut by 5 bases, the J end by 4 bases, with 12 bases between. The CDR3 nucleotides read TGTGCCAGCAGCGCTACGGGGTATTACAATGAGCAGTTCTTC. Translated, it gives CASSATGYYNEQFF.

This chain joins TRBV5-6 and TRBJ2-2; D is unresolved. Germline CDR1 SGHDT, CDR2 YYEEEE. The CDR3 contains 15 residues. Trimming cost V 2 bases and J 4 bases, with 12 bases left between them. The CDR3 DNA sequence: TGTGCCAGCAGCTTACGGCGTCAGCTCACCGGGGAGCTGTTTTTT. Translation gives CASSLRRQLTGELFF.

The chain carries TRBV7-3 and TRBJ2-5, with 10 nucleotides matching TRBD2. This CDR3 has 18 residues. V gave up 0 bases and J gave up 5 bases; unmatched junction bases: 12. CDR1 and CDR2 from the germline V gene are SGHTA and FQGTGA. In DNA, the CDR3 is TGTGCCAGCAGCTTAACGTTCACTAGCGGGGCATCCCGGGAGACCCAGTACTTC. Its translation is CASSLTFTSGASRETQYF. The variable domain in full, with the rest retrieved from reference TRBV7-3 and TRBJ2-5, is GAGVSQTPSNKVTEKGKYVELRCDPISGHTALYWYRQSLGQGPEFLIYFQGTGAADDSGLPNDRFFAVRPEGSVSTLKIQRTERGDSAVYLCASSLTFTSGASRETQYFGPGTRLLVL.

J is TRBJ2-3 and V is TRBV29-1; 7 nucleotides line up with TRBD1. The CDR3 runs to 14 residues. The germline gives CDR1 SQVTM, CDR2 ANQGSEA. After removal of 5 bases from V and 6 bases from J, the junction contained 11 bases not matched to a gene. The CDR3 DNA reads TGCAGCGTTTTACAAAAGGGGGCCCAGGATACGCAGTATTTT. It codes for CSVLQKGAQDTQYF.

The chain combines TRBV7-9 with TRBJ2-5; 8 bases are shared with TRBD2. This CDR3 spans 15 amino acids. The V segment lost 5 bases and the J segment 5 bases; nucleotides outside the gene matches: 10. The germline CDR1 and CDR2 sequences are SEHNR and FQNEAQ (reference sequence). The CDR3 loop is CASSRIAGIGETQYF. CDR3 bases: TGTGCCAGCAGCCGTATAGCGGGAATAGGGGAGACCCAGTACTTC.

This sequence joins TRBV2 and TRBJ1-1; no definite D call. The CDR3 length is 14 residues. Per the germline V gene, CDR1 is SNHLY and CDR2 is FYNNEI. Trimming stripped 6 bases from V and 1 base from J, with 12 bases between. CDR3: CASSYHSSNTEAFF. The CDR3 region has the DNA TGTGCCAGCAGCTACCACAGCTCGAACACTGAAGCTTTCTTT.

A single count supports this clone. The junction departs from the called germline gene at one end, perhaps through a read error. V and J are TRBV2 and TRBJ2-2; perhaps TRBD2 as D (6 bases). Germline CDR1 and CDR2: SNHLY and FYNNEI. The CDR3 spans 15 residues. The CDR3, as DNA: TGTGCCAGCAGACCATTATCGGGGGAAACCGGGGAGCTGCTTTTT. It is translated as CASRPLSGETGELLF.

With regard to this clone: Possible read error: a much larger clone is one base away. The sample carries other DNA sequences with the same CDR3. V usage is TRBV5-5 and J usage is TRBJ1-1; D call uncertain. Between the trimmed V and J ends, which lost 1 base and 2 bases, there was a span of 0 bases. This CDR3 is 11 amino acids long. Per the germline V gene, CDR1 is SGHKS and CDR2 is YYEKEE (reference sequence). The CDR3 protein is CASSLNTEAFF. The CDR3 bases are TGTGCCAGCAGCTTGAACACTGAAGCTTTCTTT.

As concerns this clone: In the same sample, other DNA sequences code for this CDR3. The chain carries TRBV11-2 and TRBJ2-7; 11 nucleotides agree with TRBD1. This CDR3 has 14 amino acids. Per the germline V gene, CDR1 is SGHAT and CDR2 is FQNNGV. V trimming: 4 bases; J trimming: 2 bases; junction bases outside the gene matches: 1. Written as DNA, the CDR3 is TGTGCCAGCAGCTCGGACAGGGGGCCCTACGAGCAGTACTTC. It codes for CASSSDRGPYEQYF.

CDR3 bases: TGCGCCAGCAGCCCACGCGGCGATACTGGGGCTTTCTTT. It codes for CASSPRGDTGAFF. The genes are TRBV5-1 and TRBJ1-1; D is unclear. This CDR3 region has 13 residues. CDR1 is SGHRS and CDR2 is YFSETQ in the germline V gene. Trimming took 4 bases from V and 11 from J, leaving 18 bases between them. The variable domain in full, with the rest retrieved from reference TRBV5-1 and TRBJ1-1, is KAGVTQTPRYLIKTRGQQVTLSCSPISGHRSVSWYQQTPGQGLQFLFEYFSETQRNKGNFPGRFSGRQFSNSRSEMNVSTLELGDSALYLCASSPRGDTGAFFGQGTRLTVV.

This chain connects TRBV5-6 to TRBJ2-3, with TRBD2 matching over 9 bases. The ends lost 3 bases at V and 5 bases at J; junction bases unmatched: 7. Germline loops: CDR1 SGHDT, CDR2 YYEEEE. The CDR3 spans 15 residues. The CDR3 loop reads CASSSLAGVGDTQYF. CDR3 nucleotide sequence: TGTGCCAGCAGCTCTTTAGCGGGAGTCGGAGATACGCAGTATTTT. Supplemented by reference TRBV5-6 and TRBJ2-3, the full variable domain reads DAGVTQSPTHLIKTRGQQVTLRCSPKSGHDTVSWYQQALGQGPQFIFQYYEEEERQRGNFPDRFSGHQFPNYSSELNVNALLLGDSALYLCASSSLAGVGDTQYFGPGTRLTVL.

V usage is TRBV5-1 and J usage is TRBJ2-7; D perhaps matches TRBD1 (5 bases). The CDR3 loop spans 16 amino acids. Germline lookup yields CDR1 SGHRS and CDR2 YFSETQ. Trimming removed 0 bases from V and 1 base from J, with 14 bases in between. The DNA for the CDR3 is TGCGCCAGCAGCTTGGGGGGAAGGGGTCGTTCCTACGAGCAGTACTTC. Its protein is CASSLGGRGRSYEQYF. Together with reference TRBV5-1 and TRBJ2-7, the CDR3 gives the full variable domain: KAGVTQTPRYLIKTRGQQVTLSCSPISGHRSVSWYQQTPGQGLQFLFEYFSETQRNKGNFPGRFSGRQFSNSRSEMNVSTLELGDSALYLCASSLGGRGRSYEQYFGPGTRLTVT.

The chain recombines TRBV5-1 with TRBJ1-1; 8 nucleotides match TRBD1. The CDR3 has 16 amino acids. The junction had 8 bases not matched to a gene; V was cut back by 4 bases and J by 0 bases. Germline CDR1 reads SGHRS; CDR2 reads YFSETQ. DNA for the CDR3: TGCGCCAGCAGCCTAGGGACAGGACCCTTGAACACTGAAGCTTTCTTT. Protein sequence: CASSLGTGPLNTEAFF.

The chain has TRBV19 and TRBJ1-1, with D hard to call. Germline assignment: CDR1 LNHDA and CDR2 SQIVND (reference sequence). V was clipped by 8 bases and J by 2 bases, with 15 bases between them. This CDR3 has 14 residues. In DNA, the CDR3 is TGTGCCAGTGGGGTCGATTTCGGCAACACTGAAGCTTTCTTT. It yields the protein CASGVDFGNTEAFF.

About this clone: It may be a read error: a sequence one base away is much more abundant. The same CDR3 also results from other DNA sequences found in this sample. The chain employs TRBV5-1 and TRBJ2-7; 11 positions agree with TRBD2. V shed 1 base, J shed 6 bases, and the junction held 3 bases outside the gene matches. Germline V gene sequence: CDR1 SGHRS, CDR2 YFSETQ. The CDR3 is made up of 14 amino acids. The CDR3 reads CASSLTSGSSEQYF. The CDR3, as DNA: TGCGCCAGCAGCTTGACTAGCGGGAGCTCCGAGCAGTACTTC.

The genes are TRBV19 and TRBJ1-4, with 11 bases fitting TRBD1. Germline CDR1 is LNHDA and CDR2 is SQIVND (reference sequence). J was trimmed by 8 bases and V by 2 bases; bases with no gene match: 4. The CDR3 has 15 amino acids. The CDR3 DNA reads TGTGCCAGTAGTATAAGGGGACAGGGGGAAGAAAAACTGTTTTTT. Residues: CASSIRGQGEEKLFF.

The genes are TRBV5-1 and TRBJ2-1, with 8 bases fitting TRBD2. The V gene end was trimmed by 0 bases and the J gene end by 2 bases; junction bases not matched to a gene: 1. Germline loops: CDR1 SGHRS, CDR2 YFSETQ. This CDR3 has 15 residues. CDR3 amino acids: CASSLALAAYNEQFF. CDR3 nucleotides: TGCGCCAGCAGCTTGGCACTAGCGGCCTACAATGAGCAGTTCTTC.

The CDR3 protein is CASSAPGRQYF. The DNA of the CDR3 is TGTGCCAGCAGTGCCCCGGGGCGGCAGTACTTC. The chain joins TRBV25-1 to TRBJ2-7; D may be TRBD1 or TRBD2 (5 bases each). V dropped 4 bases and J dropped 9 bases, with 10 bases sitting between them. The germline V gene has CDR1 MGHDK and CDR2 SYGVNS. This CDR3 is 11 amino acids long.

The chain combines TRBV6-1 with TRBJ1-3; D possibly corresponds to TRBD1 (5 bases). CDR3 size: 15 residues. Trimming removed 1 base from V and 8 bases from J, with 15 bases in between. Germline V gene data show CDR1 as MNHNS and CDR2 as SASEGT. CDR3 residues: CASSEVQGRRDTIYF. The CDR3 nucleotides read TGTGCCAGCAGTGAAGTGCAGGGTCGACGAGACACCATATATTTT.